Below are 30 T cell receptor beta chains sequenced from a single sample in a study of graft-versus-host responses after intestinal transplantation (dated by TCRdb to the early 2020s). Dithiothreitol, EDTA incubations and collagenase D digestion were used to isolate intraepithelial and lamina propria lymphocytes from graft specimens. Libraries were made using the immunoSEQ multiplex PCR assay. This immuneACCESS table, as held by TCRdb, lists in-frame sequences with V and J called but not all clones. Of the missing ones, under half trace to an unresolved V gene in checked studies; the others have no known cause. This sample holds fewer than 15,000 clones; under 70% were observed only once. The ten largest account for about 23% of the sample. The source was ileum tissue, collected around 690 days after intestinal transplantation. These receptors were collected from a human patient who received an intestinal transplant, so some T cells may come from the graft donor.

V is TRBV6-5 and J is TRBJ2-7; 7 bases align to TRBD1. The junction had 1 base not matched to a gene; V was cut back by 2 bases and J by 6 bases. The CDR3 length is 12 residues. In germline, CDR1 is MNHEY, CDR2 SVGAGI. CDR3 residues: CASSYRGREQYF. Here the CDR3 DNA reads TGTGCCAGCAGTTACAGGGGGCGCGAGCAGTACTTC.

The CDR3 is CASSLAGTSGRGADTQYF. The CDR3 DNA reads TGCGCCAGCAGCTTGGCGGGGACTAGCGGGAGGGGTGCAGATACGCAGTATTTT. V is TRBV5-1 and J is TRBJ2-3; 16 positions match TRBD2. The CDR3 spans 18 residues. Unmatched junction bases numbered 5, after V lost 0 bases and J lost 4 bases. The germline CDR1 and CDR2 sequences are SGHRS and YFSETQ.

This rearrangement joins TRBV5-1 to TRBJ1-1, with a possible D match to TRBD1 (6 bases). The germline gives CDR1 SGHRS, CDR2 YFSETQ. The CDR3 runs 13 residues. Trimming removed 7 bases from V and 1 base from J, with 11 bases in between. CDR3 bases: TGCGCCAGCGGCCGGGGGGCGAACACTGAAGCTTTCTTT. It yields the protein CASGRGANTEAFF. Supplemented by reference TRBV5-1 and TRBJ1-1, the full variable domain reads KAGVTQTPRYLIKTRGQQVTLSCSPISGHRSVSWYQQTPGQGLQFLFEYFSETQRNKGNFPGRFSGRQFSNSRSEMNVSTLELGDSALYLCASGRGANTEAFFGQGTRLTVV.

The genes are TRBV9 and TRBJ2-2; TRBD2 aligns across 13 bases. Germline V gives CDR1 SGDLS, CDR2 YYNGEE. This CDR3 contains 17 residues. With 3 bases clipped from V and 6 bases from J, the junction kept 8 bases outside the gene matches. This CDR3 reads CASSGRTSGRGPGELFF. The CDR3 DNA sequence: TGTGCCAGCAGCGGACGGACTAGCGGGAGAGGACCCGGGGAGCTGTTTTTT.

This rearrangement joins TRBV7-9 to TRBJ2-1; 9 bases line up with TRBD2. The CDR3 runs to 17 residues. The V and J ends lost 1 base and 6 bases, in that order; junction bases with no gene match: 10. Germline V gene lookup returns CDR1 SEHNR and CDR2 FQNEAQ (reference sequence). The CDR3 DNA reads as TGTGCCAGCAGCTTAGGAAATAGCGGGGGAATTTTCAATGAGCAGTTCTTC. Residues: CASSLGNSGGIFNEQFF.

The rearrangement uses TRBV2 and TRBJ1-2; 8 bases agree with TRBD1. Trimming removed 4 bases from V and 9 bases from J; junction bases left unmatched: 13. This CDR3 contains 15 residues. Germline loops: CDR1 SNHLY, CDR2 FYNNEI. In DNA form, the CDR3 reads TGTGCCAGCAGTGTAGACCGGGACAGGAGTCGAAGCTACACCTTC. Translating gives CASSVDRDRSRSYTF.

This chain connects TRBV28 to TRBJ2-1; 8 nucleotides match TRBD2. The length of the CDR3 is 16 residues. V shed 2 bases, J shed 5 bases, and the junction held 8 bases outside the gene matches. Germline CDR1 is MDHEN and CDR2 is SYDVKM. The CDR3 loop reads CASSLLLGGRNNEQFF. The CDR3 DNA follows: TGTGCCAGCAGTTTACTTTTAGGCGGGAGGAACAATGAGCAGTTCTTC.

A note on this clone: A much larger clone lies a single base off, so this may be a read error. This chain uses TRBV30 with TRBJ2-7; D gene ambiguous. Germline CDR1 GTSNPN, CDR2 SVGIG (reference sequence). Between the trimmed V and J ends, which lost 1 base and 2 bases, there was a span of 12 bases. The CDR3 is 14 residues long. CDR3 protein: CAWSGGSRPYEQYF. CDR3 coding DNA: TGTGCCTGGAGTGGGGGATCCCGGCCCTACGAGCAGTACTTC.

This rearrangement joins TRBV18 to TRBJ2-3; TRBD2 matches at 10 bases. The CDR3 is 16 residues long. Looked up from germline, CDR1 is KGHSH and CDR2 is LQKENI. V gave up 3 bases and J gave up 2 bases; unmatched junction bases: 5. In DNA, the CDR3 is TGTGCCAGCTCACCTCCTAGCGGGGGATACACAGATACGCAGTATTTT. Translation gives CASSPPSGGYTDTQYF. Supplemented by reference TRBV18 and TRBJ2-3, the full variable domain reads NAGVMQNPRHLVRRRGQEARLRCSPMKGHSHVYWYRQLPEEGLKFMVYLQKENIIDESGMPKERFSAEFPKEGPSILRIQQVVRGDSAAYFCASSPPSGGYTDTQYFGPGTRLTVL.

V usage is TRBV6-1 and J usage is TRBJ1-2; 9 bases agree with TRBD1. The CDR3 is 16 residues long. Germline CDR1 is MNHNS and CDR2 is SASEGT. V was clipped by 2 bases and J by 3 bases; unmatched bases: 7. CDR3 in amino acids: CASSERWTGVDYGYTF. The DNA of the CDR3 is TGTGCCAGCAGTGAACGGTGGACAGGGGTAGACTATGGCTACACCTTC.

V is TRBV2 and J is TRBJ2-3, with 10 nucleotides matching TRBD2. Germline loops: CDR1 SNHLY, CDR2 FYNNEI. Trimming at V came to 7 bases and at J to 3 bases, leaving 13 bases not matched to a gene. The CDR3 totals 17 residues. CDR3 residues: CASMRLAGDDGTDTQYF. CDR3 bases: TGTGCCAGCATGAGGCTAGCGGGAGACGATGGGACAGATACGCAGTATTTT.

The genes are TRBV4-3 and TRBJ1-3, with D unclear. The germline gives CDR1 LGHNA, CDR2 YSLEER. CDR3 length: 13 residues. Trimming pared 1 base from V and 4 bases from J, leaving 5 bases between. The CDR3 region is CASSQVGGNTIYF. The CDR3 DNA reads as TGCGCCAGCAGCCAAGTGGGAGGAAACACCATATATTTT.

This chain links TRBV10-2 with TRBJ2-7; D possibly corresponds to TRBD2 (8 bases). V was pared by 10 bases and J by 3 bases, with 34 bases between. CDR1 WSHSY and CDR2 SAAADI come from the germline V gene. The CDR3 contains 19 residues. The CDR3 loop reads CATSASRGIAGQILYEQYF. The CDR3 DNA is TGCGCCACCTCAGCTTCTAGGGGAATAGCGGGACAGATTCTCTACGAGCAGTACTTC.

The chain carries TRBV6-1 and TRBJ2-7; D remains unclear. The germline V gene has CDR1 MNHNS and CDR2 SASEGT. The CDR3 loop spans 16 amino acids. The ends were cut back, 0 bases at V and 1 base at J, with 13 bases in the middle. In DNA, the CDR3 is TGTGCCAGCAGTGAAGCGAACCTAGTTGGGTCCTACGAGCAGTACTTC. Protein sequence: CASSEANLVGSYEQYF.

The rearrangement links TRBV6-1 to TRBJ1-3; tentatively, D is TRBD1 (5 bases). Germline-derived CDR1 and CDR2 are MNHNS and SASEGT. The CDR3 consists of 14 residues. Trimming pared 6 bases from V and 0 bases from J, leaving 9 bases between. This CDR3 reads CASRDMGSGNTIYF. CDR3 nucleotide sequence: TGTGCCAGCAGGGACATGGGCTCTGGAAACACCATATATTTT.

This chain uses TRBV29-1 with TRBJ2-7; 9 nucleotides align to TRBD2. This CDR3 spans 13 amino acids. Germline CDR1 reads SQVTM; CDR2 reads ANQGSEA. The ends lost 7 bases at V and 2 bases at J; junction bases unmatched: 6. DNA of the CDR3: TGCAGCGCAAAGGGACTAGCCGCCTACGAGCAGTACTTC. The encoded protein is CSAKGLAAYEQYF.

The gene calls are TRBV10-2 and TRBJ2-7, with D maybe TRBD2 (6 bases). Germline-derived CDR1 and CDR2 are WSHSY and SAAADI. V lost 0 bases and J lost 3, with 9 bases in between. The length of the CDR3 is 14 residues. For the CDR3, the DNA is TGCGCCAGCAGTGAGTCTGGCGGGGTCTACGAGCAGTACTTC. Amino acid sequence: CASSESGGVYEQYF.

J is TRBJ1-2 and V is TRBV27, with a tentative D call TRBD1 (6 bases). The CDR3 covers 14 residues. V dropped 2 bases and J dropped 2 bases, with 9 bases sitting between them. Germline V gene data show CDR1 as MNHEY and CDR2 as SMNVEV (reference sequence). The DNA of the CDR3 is TGTGCCAGCAGTTTAACCGGGACAAACTATGGCTACACCTTC. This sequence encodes CASSLTGTNYGYTF.

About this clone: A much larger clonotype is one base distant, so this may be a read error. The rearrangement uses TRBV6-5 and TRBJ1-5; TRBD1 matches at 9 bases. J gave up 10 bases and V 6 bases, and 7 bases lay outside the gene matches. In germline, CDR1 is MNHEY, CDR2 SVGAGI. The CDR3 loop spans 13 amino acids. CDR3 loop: CASSRTGDHPQHF. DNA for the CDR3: TGTGCCAGCAGCCGGACAGGGGACCATCCCCAGCATTTT.

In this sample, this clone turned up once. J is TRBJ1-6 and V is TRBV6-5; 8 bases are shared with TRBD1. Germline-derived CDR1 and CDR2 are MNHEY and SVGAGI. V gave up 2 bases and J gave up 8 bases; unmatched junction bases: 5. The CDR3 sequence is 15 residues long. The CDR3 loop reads CASSYASGGDSPLHF. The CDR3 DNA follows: TGTGCCAGCAGTTACGCTTCAGGGGGCGATTCACCCCTCCACTTT.

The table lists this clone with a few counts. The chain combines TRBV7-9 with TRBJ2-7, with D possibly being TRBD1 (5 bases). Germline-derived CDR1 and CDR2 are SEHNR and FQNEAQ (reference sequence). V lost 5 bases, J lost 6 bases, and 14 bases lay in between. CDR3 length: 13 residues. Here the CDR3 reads CASSPGAFPEQYF. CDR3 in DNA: TGTGCCAGCAGCCCTGGGGCCTTTCCCGAGCAGTACTTC.

The CDR3 bases are TGTGCCAGTAGTATATCGGGACTAGCGGGGCGGGGAGAGACCCAGTACTTC. Its translation: CASSISGLAGRGETQYF. The chain carries TRBV19 and TRBJ2-5; 13 nucleotides agree with TRBD2. V shed 2 bases and J 4 bases; nucleotides not matched to a gene: 7. Germline assignment: CDR1 LNHDA and CDR2 SQIVND (reference sequence). The CDR3 has 17 amino acids. Using reference TRBV19 and TRBJ2-5 for the parts outside the CDR3, the full variable domain is DGGITQSPKYLFRKEGQNVTLSCEQNLNHDAMYWYRQDPGQGLRLIYYSQIVNDFQKGDIAEGYSVSREKKESFPLTVTSAQKNPTAFYLCASSISGLAGRGETQYFGPGTRLLVL.

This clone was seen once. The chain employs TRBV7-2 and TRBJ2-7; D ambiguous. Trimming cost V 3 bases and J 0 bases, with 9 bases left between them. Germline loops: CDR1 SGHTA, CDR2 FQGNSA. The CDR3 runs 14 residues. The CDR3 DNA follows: TGTGCCAGCAGCTTCTATCTCAGCTCCTACGAGCAGTACTTC. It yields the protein CASSFYLSSYEQYF.

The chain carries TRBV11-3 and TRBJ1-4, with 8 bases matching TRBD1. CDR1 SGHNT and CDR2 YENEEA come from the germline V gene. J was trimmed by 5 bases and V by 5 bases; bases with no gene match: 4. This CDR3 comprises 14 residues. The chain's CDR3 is CASSPTGVNEKLFF. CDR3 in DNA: TGTGCCAGCAGCCCGACAGGGGTAAATGAAAAACTGTTTTTT.

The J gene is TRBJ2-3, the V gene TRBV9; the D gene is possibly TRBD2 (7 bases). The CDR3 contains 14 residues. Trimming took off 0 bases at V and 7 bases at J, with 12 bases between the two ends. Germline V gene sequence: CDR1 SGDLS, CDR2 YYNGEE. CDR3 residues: CASSVGGGVNTQYF. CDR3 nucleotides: TGTGCCAGCAGCGTAGGGGGGGGCGTAAATACGCAGTATTTT.

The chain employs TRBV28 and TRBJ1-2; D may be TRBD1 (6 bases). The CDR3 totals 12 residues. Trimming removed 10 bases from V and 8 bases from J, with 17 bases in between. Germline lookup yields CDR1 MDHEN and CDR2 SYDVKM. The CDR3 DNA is TGTGCCACCTTTCCTGGGGGCCAAGGCTACACCTTC. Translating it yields CATFPGGQGYTF.

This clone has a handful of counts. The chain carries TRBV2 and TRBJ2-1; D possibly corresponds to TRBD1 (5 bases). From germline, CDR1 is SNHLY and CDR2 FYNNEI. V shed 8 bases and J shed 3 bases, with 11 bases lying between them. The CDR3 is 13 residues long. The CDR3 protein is CASGQGIYNEQFF. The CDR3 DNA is TGTGCCAGCGGGCAGGGCATCTACAATGAGCAGTTCTTC.

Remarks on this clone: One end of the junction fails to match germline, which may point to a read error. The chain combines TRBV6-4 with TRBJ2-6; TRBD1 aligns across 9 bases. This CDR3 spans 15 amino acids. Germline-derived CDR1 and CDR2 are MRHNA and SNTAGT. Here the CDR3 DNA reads TGTGCCAGCAGTCAACAGGGGGCTGGGGCCAACGTCCAGTCTTTC. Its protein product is CASSQQGAGANVQSF.

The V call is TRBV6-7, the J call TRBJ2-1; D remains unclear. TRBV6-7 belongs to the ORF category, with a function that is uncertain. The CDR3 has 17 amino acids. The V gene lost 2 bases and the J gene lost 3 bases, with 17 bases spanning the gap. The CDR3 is CASSYICSEVHYNEQFF. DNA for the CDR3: TGTGCCAGCAGTTACATCTGTTCCGAGGTACACTACAATGAGCAGTTCTTC.

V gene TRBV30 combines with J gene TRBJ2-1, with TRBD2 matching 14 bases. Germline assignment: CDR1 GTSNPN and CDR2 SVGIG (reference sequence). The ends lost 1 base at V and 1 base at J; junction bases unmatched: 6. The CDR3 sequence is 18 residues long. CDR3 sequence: CAWSGTSGRLWSYNEQFF. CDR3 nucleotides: TGTGCCTGGAGTGGGACTAGCGGGAGGTTGTGGTCCTACAATGAGCAGTTCTTC.